Listed below are T cell receptor beta chains from one sample, sequenced in a study of blood T cell repertoires in COVID-19. Clones were read by immunoSEQ multiplex PCR, and TCRdb kept only the in-frame ones, dropping some. The profile shows roughly 290,000 clones, 80% to 90% of them singletons. Sequencing was carried out using PBMCs or T cells enriched from blood (not recorded which). The receptors stem from a man aged 30-40 years who had recovered from COVID-19. Both conserved end residues are trimmed from each CDR3.

TRBV27	TRBJ2-3	ASSLGGATLRTSTDTQY
TRBV4-2	TRBJ2-3	ASSPLTSGGPRTDTQY
TRBV6-5	TRBJ1-1	ASSYAGGALRAF
TRBV7-2	TRBJ2-7	ASSSRVGYYEQY
TRBV7-2	TRBJ2-5	ASSLSSQRGGPETQY
TRBV19	TRBJ2-2	ASSIVFRENTGELF
TRBV28	TRBJ1-2	ASSLSQYYGYT
TRBV10-1	TRBJ2-4	ASSEASSNIQY
TRBV4-2	TRBJ2-7	ASSQDSKPGQGSYEQY
TRBV30	TRBJ1-6	AWSGTGYNSPLH
TRBV7-9	TRBJ2-2	ASSTNWGRVSRTGELF
TRBV5-4	TRBJ2-7	ASSSSFSYEQY
TRBV14	TRBJ2-1	ASSRISGGQF
TRBV6-1	TRBJ2-3	ASSVRQGYIGTDTQY
TRBV19	TRBJ1-2	ASRPTGIQVGYT
TRBV4-1	TRBJ1-3	ASSQRGQGNGNTIY
TRBV10-1	TRBJ2-3	ASRQGATQY
TRBV28	TRBJ2-2	ASSSGTGVPYDGELF
TRBV3-1/TRBV3-2	TRBJ1-1	ASSQDRTLNTEAF
TRBV9	TRBJ1-1	ASSVDWLMTEAF
TRBV5-1	TRBJ2-5	ASSLYSGAETQY
TRBV27	TRBJ2-5	ASSLGRVGLETQY
TRBV7-8	TRBJ1-1	ASSLFQAGLDTEAF
TRBV9	TRBJ1-2	ASSASDRGNYGYT
TRBV30	TRBJ1-4	AWRGRPNEKLF
TRBV3-1/TRBV3-2	TRBJ1-5	ASSQRGRQPQH
TRBV10-3	TRBJ2-7	AIRRDRGLDEQY
TRBV2	TRBJ2-5	ASRDSTGWSAQY
TRBV10-2	TRBJ2-1	ASSAGAGLNEQF
TRBV7-9	TRBJ1-6	ASSLGQLNSPLH
TRBV5-6	TRBJ2-2	ASSQTRGGGNTGELF
TRBV10-3	TRBJ1-1	ATRIQTGGEAF
TRBV30	TRBJ1-6	AWTGRAGSPLH
TRBV6-5	TRBJ1-1	ASSSPSGNTEAF